This TCR beta chain was captured in a study of cytomegalovirus exposure and HLA in healthy donors (TCRdb year 2017). Background on the whole study: In an earlier analysis of approximately 500 of the donors, around 290 Gb of sequence data and some 120 million unique TCR beta sequences from about 179 million T cells were reported. An early release that covered some 630 HLA-typed donors contained 250 to 350 gigabases of sequencing data and 75 million to 100 million unique TCR sequences. Among the approximately 400 genotyped donors, around 81% belonged to the genetic ancestry cluster associated with self-reported Caucasian donors. The study aimed to test whether signatures of past pathogen exposure could be identified by cataloging public T cell receptors. The T cell repertoires of some 700 subjects were profiled by immunosequencing and related to cytomegalovirus serostatus. In addition to the first cohort of about 650 subjects, a separate validation cohort of 100 to 150 different subjects was used. To predict cytomegalovirus infection status, the study brought together high-throughput TCR immunosequencing, statistical association of individual TCRs with disease status, and machine learning. To study patterns of TCR occurrence, a later analysis re-analyzed previously published TCR beta repertoires from under 750 donors and added high-resolution HLA genotyping. The later analysis used no new phenotypic data to find candidate immune exposures, relying instead on TCR beta sequences and their occurrence across donors. An earlier analysis of some 600 of the donors applied high-throughput TCR beta sequencing to assess whether each TCR beta V gene segment acted as functional or pseudogenic. Donor age, sex, ethnicity and CMV serostatus were compiled alongside the repertoire data. Genome-wide SNP genotypes for about three fifths of the roughly 670 donors were used in a later genetic analysis, which treated that subset as a discovery cohort. Every discovery cohort repertoire had been produced on one sequencing platform. HLA typing included class I and class II loci at four-digit resolution. The number of typed donors differed by locus: about 629-640 for A, B, C, DRB1 and DQB1; 522 for DQA1; 606 for DPA1; and 400 to 480 for DPB1. About five DR-DQ haplotypes were handled as single units for association and clustering, since linkage in the cohort was strong. Among about 400 genotyped donors of the cohort, an average of approximately 200,000 unique TCR beta nucleotide sequences was sequenced per donor, of which about 18% were non-productive.

The library came from the immunoSEQ multiplex PCR assay. For the multiplex PCR, a mixture combining 60 forward primers for TCR Vbeta segments and 13 reverse primers for TCR Jbeta segments was used. A multiplex PCR assay on genomic DNA amplified the CDR3 region of rearranged TCR beta genes. The Illumina HiSeq System was used to sequence the amplified TCR beta libraries as 87-base-pair reads. Per the source publication's procedure: A later analysis counted tens of millions of unique TCR beta chains across the 640 or so repertoires, and roughly 11 million of these chains were shared by at least two donors. Raw reads were error-corrected and collapsed into unique sequences with a nearest-neighbor algorithm that merged closely related sequences to remove PCR and sequencing errors. V, D and J gene segments were assigned by aligning CDR3 sequences to IMGT reference sequences. For a sequence to be retained, a match of at least six nucleotides to both a V gene segment and a J gene segment was required. Rearrangements were called productive when the CDR3 lacked stop codons and stayed in frame with V and J; all others were non-productive. Following IMGT convention, CDR3 was defined as the stretch from the second conserved V-encoded cysteine up to the conserved J-encoded phenylalanine. The earlier analysis of about 590 of the donors excluded sequences that lacked an unambiguous match to a single V gene segment. An earlier analysis of approximately 590 of the donors called V segments functional above 56.7% productive rearrangements and segregating when the between-donor standard deviation exceeded 5%. A statistical classification framework was built to diagnose cytomegalovirus status from the catalog of TCR beta chain sequences. In a later analysis, V and J genes were assigned by comparing TCR nucleotide sequences against IMGT/GENE-DB human TR gene sequences. The TCRdist pipeline was used in a later analysis to assign CDR3 sequences and most-parsimonious VDJ recombination scenarios. In a later analysis, each TCR beta chain was defined by its CDR3 amino acid sequence together with its V-gene family, and reads lacking a unique V-gene family were excluded. In a later analysis, 550 to 650 highly shared, low-generation-probability nucleotide sequences were removed to address suspected cross-contamination and a sequencing artifact. In a later analysis, a clonal expansion index was calculated for each public chain from normalized within-repertoire ranks of inferred template counts. A later analysis computed generation probabilities with a VDJ recombination model fitted to out-of-frame rearrangements, and checked the results against IGoR. Hypergeometric tests were used in a later analysis to score TCR-TCR, TCR-HLA and TCR-CMV co-occurrence, with a repertoire-size bias correction applied to the TCR pairs. To estimate false discovery rates, a later analysis permuted the HLA or CMV assignments 20 times. In a later analysis, co-occurring TCRs were grouped using DBSCAN, with TCRdist sequence similarity added in when clustering inside HLA-allele-positive subsets. Co-occurrence clustering excluded repertoires with fewer than 30,000 or more than 120,000 public chains, plus five with anomalous nucleotide sharing. TCRdb provides this immuneACCESS table in a form limited to in-frame rearrangements. Some clones are lacking; in checked studies, under half of them reflect an unresolved V gene, and why the rest are absent is not known. V and J calls and clone size are copied from that table; D and trimming were computed from the DNA. Across this sample there are about 150,000 clones, with approximately 80% seen only once. The ten largest make up more than 3% of the sample.

The study at large found these results: V-gene and J-gene trimming of TCR beta chains was associated with a missense DCLRE1C variant in a later genetic analysis, and the association was replicated in an independent cohort. Compared with equally common non-associated chains, HLA-associated TCR beta chains in a later analysis were more clonally expanded and had lower generation probabilities. Specific HLA alleles were associated with some 15,000 TCR beta sequences at a false discovery rate of 0.05 in a later analysis. Strong co-occurrence of HLA alleles, especially DR and DQ, made assigning TCR associations to individual alleles difficult. A further reported finding was that TCR beta sequences accurately predicted the HLA-A and HLA-B alleles for most subjects in the first cohort. An earlier analysis of 450 to 750 of the donors showed that most TCR beta V segments appeared in productive rearrangements either about 90% or about 30% of the time, which broadly matched IMGT annotations. Most TCR sequences were seen in very few donors, while some public TCRs were found in many individuals. The 87-base-pair reads could not distinguish some IMGT-functional V segments, including TRBV6-2 and TRBV6-3, so those segments were excluded. In the study, 150 to 200 TCR beta chains were listed as associated with cytomegalovirus. HLA typing was unavailable for some donors at each locus, so association tests used only the typed subset. In a later genetic analysis, fewer N-insertions in productive TCRs were reported among donors in an Asian-associated ancestry cluster than the roughly 700-donor mean. The authors suggested that the approach could potentially be extended to other disease states and immunological phenotypes. Correlated functional status among segregating V segments might be attributable to linkage disequilibrium, but an unknown experimental factor could not be ruled out. The classifier was reported to diagnose cytomegalovirus status with high specificity and sensitivity in both the original and validation cohorts. A later analysis found that TCR association rates varied across HLA loci, with DRB1 alleles showing the most associated TCRs and HLA-C alleles the fewest. The only immune exposure information available for the cohort was CMV serostatus. The cohort was sequenced for TCR beta chains only, and without alpha or paired-chain data the features that could be detected were limited. In vitro tests confirmed that a few of the cytomegalovirus-associated TCR beta chains recognize cytomegalovirus antigens. A cluster of highly shared sequence variants was judged likely to be a technical artifact of the sequencing pipeline. Roughly uniform sequencing depth across donors was assumed in presence/absence analyses, although this assumption may not hold. A later analysis reported that several top co-occurrence clusters appeared linked to parvovirus B19, influenza, CMV and Epstein-Barr virus. About 17 rarely observed V segments, including chromosome 9 orphons, were excluded from the earlier analysis of several hundred of the donors because counts were too low. A later analysis found that most CMV-associated TCR beta chains appeared HLA-restricted, with HLA associations seemingly driven largely by CMV exposure.

Remarks on this clone: Its target antigen remains unknown. No base quality information exists; no much larger clone differs at one position.

The cohort was made up of roughly 670 healthy bone marrow donors. At the time of sampling, all cohort members were nominally healthy, though unrecorded immune exposures were likely present. The donor tested CMV seronegative, placing the donor among the roughly 340 seronegative members of the cohort. Every donor gave a peripheral blood sample, and the peripheral blood mononuclear cells from that sample were used for TCR beta sequencing. The Qiagen DNeasy Blood Extraction Kit was used to extract genomic DNA from the blood cell samples. V loses 6 bases at its end and J loses 7 bases; junction bases beyond the gene matches: 9. Inclusive of the bounding cysteine and phenylalanine, the CDR3 is 13 residues long. Only the CDR3 part of the read is kept: 39 bases, read in frame from the first base. CDR1 MNHNS and CDR2 SASEGT were looked up in the germline V gene.

This sequence originates from a male donor in good health and CMV-seronegative. The specimen sequenced was PBMCs. The chain uses TRBV6-1 and TRBJ2-7; 7 of the junction bases match TRBD1. DNA sequence: TGTGCCAGCAGCCCCGACAGGGTCCGGGAGCAGTACTTC. It is translated as CASSPDRVREQYF.